The rows below give T cell receptor beta chains drawn from one sample of a study of blood T cells in healthy people across ages. TCRdb independently ran MiXCR on the 5' RACE reads; one entry per CDR3 protein. Here the sample spans roughly 2 million distinct CDR3 sequences, about 50% being singletons. Sequencing input: blood. The receptors here all came from a woman aged 40 to 49 in good health. The CDR3 runs from the conserved cysteine through the conserved F or W. The D gene is left open where the match is weak. Clone size is given for some rows only: seen once, a few or many times, or a class if the clone is expanded.

J,V,size,D,CDR3,DNA
TRBJ2-6,TRBV18,-,-,CASSPPGAGGANVLTF,TGTGCCAGCTCACCACCAGGGGCCGGTGGGGCCAACGTCCTGACTTTC
TRBJ2-3,TRBV4-3,few,-,CASSQDWVASYTQYF,TGCGCCAGCAGCCAAGATTGGGTGGCTAGCTATACGCAGTATTTT
TRBJ2-7,TRBV2,-,TRBD1,CASSEGQGAFKYF,TGTGCCAGCAGTGAAGGACAGGGGGCGTTTAAGTACTTC
TRBJ2-3,TRBV6-1,once,-,CASSGGTLRTDTQYF,TGTGCCAGCAGTGGCGGGACACTCCGCACAGATACGCAGTATTTT
TRBJ1-5,TRBV7-9,-,-,CASSAYDQPQHF,TGTGCCAGCAGCGCCTACGATCAGCCCCAGCATTTT
TRBJ2-7,TRBV7-2,few,-,CASSLLRGNEQYF,TGTGCCAGCAGCTTACTCAGGGGAAACGAGCAGTACTTC
TRBJ2-7,TRBV7-6,few,TRBD2,CASSSASSGSYEQYF,TGTGCCAGCAGCTCTGCTTCTAGCGGTTCCTACGAGCAGTACTTC
TRBJ2-1,TRBV5-5,-,-,CASSEDPFYNEQFF,TGTGCCAGCAGCGAGGACCCCTTCTACAATGAGCAGTTCTTC
TRBJ2-7,TRBV12-3/TRBV12-4,-,TRBD1,CASSPYTQGVNEQYF,TGTGCCAGCAGTCCCTACACTCAGGGGGTGAATGAGCAGTACTTC
TRBJ1-2,TRBV27,-,-,CASSLSVGQVYGYTF,TGTGCCAGCAGTTTATCCGTGGGGCAGGTCTATGGCTACACCTTC
TRBJ1-1,TRBV4-1,-,TRBD1,CASSQEGSGGTEAFF,TGCGCCAGCAGCCAAGAGGGTTCAGGGGGCACTGAAGCTTTCTTT
TRBJ1-5,TRBV20-1,-,-,CSARTQGHYSNQPQHF,TGCAGTGCTAGAACTCAGGGACACTATAGCAATCAGCCCCAGCATTTT
TRBJ2-6,TRBV20-1,-,TRBD2,CSVLAGGTGANVLTF,TGCAGTGTTCTAGCGGGGGGGACTGGGGCCAACGTCCTGACTTTC
TRBJ2-3,TRBV29-1,few,-,CSVGDSDTQYF,TGCAGCGTTGGGGACTCAGATACGCAGTATTTT
TRBJ2-3,TRBV11-2,-,TRBD2,CASSPPSSGGADTQYF,TGTGCCAGCAGCCCACCTTCTAGCGGGGGGGCAGATACGCAGTATTTT
TRBJ2-3,TRBV7-2,few,-,CASSFEGRGDTQYF,TGTGCCAGCAGCTTTGAGGGCCGTGGAGATACGCAGTATTTT
TRBJ2-3,TRBV5-4,-,TRBD2,CASSSPLAGGPGDTQYF,TGTGCCAGCAGCTCGCCACTAGCGGGGGGGCCGGGAGATACGCAGTATTTT
TRBJ2-1,TRBV5-1,few,-,CASSLVGASYNEQFF,TGCGCCAGCAGCTTGGTAGGGGCTTCCTACAATGAGCAGTTCTTC
TRBJ2-6,TRBV19,-,-,CASSPKGPGANVLTF,TGTGCCAGTAGTCCAAAGGGTCCTGGGGCCAACGTCCTGACTTTC
TRBJ2-7,TRBV11-2,-,-,CASSGNGDGEQYF,TGCGCCAGCAGTGGGAATGGGGACGGCGAGCAGTACTTC
TRBJ2-6,TRBV4-3,once,-,CASSQVGRANVLTF,TGCGCCAGCAGCCAAGTTGGGAGGGCCAACGTCCTGACTTTC
TRBJ2-5,TRBV20-1,-,-,CSARDAAGLETQYF,TGCAGTGCTAGAGATGCGGCAGGGTTGGAGACCCAGTACTTC